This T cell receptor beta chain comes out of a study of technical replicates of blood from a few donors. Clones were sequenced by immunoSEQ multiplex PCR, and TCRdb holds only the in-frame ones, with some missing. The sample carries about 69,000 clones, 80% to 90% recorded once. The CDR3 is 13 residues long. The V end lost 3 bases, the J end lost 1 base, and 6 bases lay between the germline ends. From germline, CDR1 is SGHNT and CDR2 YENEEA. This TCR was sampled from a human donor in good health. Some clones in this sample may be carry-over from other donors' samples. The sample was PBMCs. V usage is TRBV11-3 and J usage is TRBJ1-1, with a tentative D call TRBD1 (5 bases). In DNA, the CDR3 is TGTGCCAGCAGCTTGGGGCAGAACACTGAAGCTTTCTTT. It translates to CASSLGQNTEAFF.